This TCR beta chain appears in the sequencing data of a study of CD8+ T cells in alopecia areata. For this clone: Antigen: not known. Other DNA variants within this sample encode the same CDR3.

RNA was isolated and reverse transcribed to cDNA, the sequencing template. The method was immunoSEQ multiplex PCR; TCRdb's version includes in-frame clones alone and lacks a portion of them. The sample has 80,000 to 100,000 clones, 41% seen once. The germline gives CDR1 GTSNPN, CDR2 SVGIG (reference sequence). The CDR3 consists of 14 residues. The J segment lost 4 bases and the V segment lost 0 bases, leaving 5 bases of the junction unmatched. Study-level points and caveats: Greater clonality was observed in lesional scalp samples, especially alopecia totalis/universalis, versus normal scalp.

The source is a human donor with alopecia areata. Sequencing input: CD4+ T cells sorted from blood. V is TRBV30 and J is TRBJ1-2, with 7 bases that match TRBD1. The CDR3: CAWSVGRGIYGYTF. CDR3 nucleotide sequence: TGTGCCTGGAGTGTGGGCAGGGGGATCTATGGCTACACCTTC.